The rows below give T cell receptor beta chains drawn from one sample of a study of blood T cell repertoires in COVID-19. Repertoires were generated with immunoSEQ multiplex PCR, while TCRdb's copy carries only in-frame clones and drops some. The sample records some 200,000 clones, about 86% being singletons. The material sequenced was peripheral blood. Source of these receptors: a young man with active or convalescent COVID-19. Each CDR3 is given with its conserved first and last residue. D genes are given only for firm matches. Clone size is not always given. Where it is, it says once, few, many or a class for expanded clones.

D gene	clone size	V gene	J gene	CDR3 DNA	CDR3 protein
TRBD1	NA	TRBV10-2	TRBJ1-5	TGCGCCAGCAGAGGACAGGCCAATCAGCCCCAGCATTTT	CASRGQANQPQHF
NA	NA	TRBV30	TRBJ1-5	TGTGCCTGGAGTGCTGGCAAAATCCCGGGGGGGTATCAGCCCCAGCATTTT	CAWSAGKIPGGYQPQHF
NA	NA	TRBV19	TRBJ2-7	TGTGCCAGTAGTATAAAATCAGGGGTGAACTCCTACGAGCAGTACTTC	CASSIKSGVNSYEQYF
NA	NA	TRBV7-3	TRBJ2-5	TGTGCCAGCAGCTCCCGGCACGGGTCTGGGACCCAGTACTTC	CASSSRHGSGTQYF
NA	NA	TRBV14	TRBJ1-5	TGTGCCAGCAGCCAAGGGCGCGGGGAATATAGCAATCAGCCCCAGCATTTT	CASSQGRGEYSNQPQHF
TRBD2	NA	TRBV19	TRBJ2-7	TGTGCCACCGCAGCCGGGACTAGCTCCTACGAGCAGTACTTC	CATAAGTSSYEQYF
TRBD1	NA	TRBV24-1	TRBJ2-2	TGTGCCACCAGTGATGGACAGGGGTTACCCGGGGAGCTGTTTTTT	CATSDGQGLPGELFF
NA	NA	TRBV5-1	TRBJ2-7	TGCGCCAGCAGCTTGGGGCAGGGGAAATACGAGCAGTACTTC	CASSLGQGKYEQYF
TRBD2	NA	TRBV19	TRBJ2-7	TGTGCCAGTAGTATAGAGGGAGCTAGCGGGAGTCACGAGCAGTACTTC	CASSIEGASGSHEQYF
NA	NA	TRBV6-2/TRBV6-3	TRBJ2-7	TGTGCCAGCAGTTCCCTTGACAGTCTATACGAGCAGTACTTC	CASSSLDSLYEQYF
TRBD1	NA	TRBV5-1	TRBJ1-1	TGCGCCAGCAGCACGGGACAGGGTCGCACTGAAGCTTTCTTT	CASSTGQGRTEAFF
NA	NA	TRBV27	TRBJ2-7	TGTGCCAGCAGTTTGGGCGGAGGGGCCTACGAGCAGTACTTC	CASSLGGGAYEQYF
NA	NA	TRBV5-6	TRBJ1-1	TGTGCCAGCAGCCAGAGGCATGGGAAGAGGGCTGAAGCTTTCTTT	CASSQRHGKRAEAFF
NA	NA	TRBV5-1	TRBJ2-7	TGCGCCAGCAGCTTGGATTCAACCAAGGGGGAGCAGTACTTC	CASSLDSTKGEQYF
NA	once	TRBV30	TRBJ2-7	TGTGCCTGGAGCCCGGGCAGGGTTGAGCAGTACTTC	CAWSPGRVEQYF
TRBD1	NA	TRBV28	TRBJ1-2	TGTGCCAGCAGCCTGACAGGGATCTCTGGCTACACCTTC	CASSLTGISGYTF
TRBD2	once	TRBV4-3	TRBJ2-7	TGCGCCAGCAGCCAAGAACTGGGGACTAGCGGGCCCGAGCAGTACTTC	CASSQELGTSGPEQYF
TRBD1	NA	TRBV5-1	TRBJ2-5	TGCGCCAGCGGCGACACAGGGGCCGGGGAGACCCAGTACTTC	CASGDTGAGETQYF
NA	NA	TRBV19	TRBJ1-2	TGTGCCAGTAGCAGACAAAGAAACTATGGCTACACCTTC	CASSRQRNYGYTF
NA	NA	TRBV19	TRBJ1-4	TGTGCCAGTGGAGGTGGCGGGGGCAGGGCTAATGAAAAACTGTTTTTT	CASGGGGGRANEKLFF
TRBD1	NA	TRBV10-1	TRBJ2-7	TGCGCCAGCAGTGAGTCTTTGGGAGACAGGGTGCGCGAGCAGTACTTC	CASSESLGDRVREQYF
NA	NA	TRBV28	TRBJ2-2	TGTGCCAGCAGTTTGCGGTCGACTGGGGAGCTGTTTTTT	CASSLRSTGELFF
NA	NA	TRBV7-9	TRBJ2-7	TGTGCCAGCAGTTTCGACTTTAGCGGATACTCCTACGAGCAGTACTTC	CASSFDFSGYSYEQYF
NA	NA	TRBV2	TRBJ1-1	TGTGCCAGCAGGGACAGAGTGGCGGAAGCTTTCTTT	CASRDRVAEAFF
NA	NA	TRBV6-5	TRBJ1-4	TGTGCCAGCATATCAGGGGAAAAACTGTTTTTT	CASISGEKLFF
NA	NA	TRBV10-2	TRBJ1-1	TGCGCCAGCAGCTGGAGCCGGTCTGAAGCTTTCTTT	CASSWSRSEAFF
NA	NA	TRBV2	TRBJ1-2	TGTGCCAGCAGTGTCCGAGGGAACTATGGCTACACCTTC	CASSVRGNYGYTF
NA	NA	TRBV7-9	TRBJ2-7	TGTGCCAGCAGCGATCTCCAGGGGACACCCCCGGCCGAGCAGTACTTC	CASSDLQGTPPAEQYF
TRBD2	NA	TRBV27	TRBJ2-7	TGTGCCAGCAGGGCCTGGGGGGGGTCCTACGAGCAGTACTTC	CASRAWGGSYEQYF
NA	NA	TRBV10-1	TRBJ2-1	TGCGCCAGCAGTGAGGATCTTCTCCGGGGAGGCAATGAGCAGTTCTTC	CASSEDLLRGGNEQFF
NA	few	TRBV2	TRBJ2-7	TGTGCCAGCCTCGAAGGGCAGGGAGGCTCCTACGAGCAGTACTTC	CASLEGQGGSYEQYF
NA	NA	TRBV7-2	TRBJ1-1	TGTGCCAGCAGCCCCATCCCCGGACATAGATCGACTGAAGCTTTCTTT	CASSPIPGHRSTEAFF
NA	NA	TRBV2	TRBJ1-2	TGTGCCAGCAGTGTAGAATCCGGGTTCTCGCTAGGAGGCTACACCTTC	CASSVESGFSLGGYTF
TRBD1	NA	TRBV15	TRBJ2-2	TGTGCCACCAGCAGAGACCTCGGACAGGGGGCTAACGGGGAGCTGTTTTTT	CATSRDLGQGANGELFF
TRBD2	NA	TRBV18	TRBJ2-5	TGTGCCAGCTCACCTAGATTAGCGGGGATCGGAGAGACCCAGTACTTC	CASSPRLAGIGETQYF